What follows is one TCR beta chain and its context. What it binds is not known. TCRdb recomputed calls from the 5' RACE reads with MiXCR, one row per CDR3 protein. The sample lists roughly 56,000 distinct CDR3 sequences, just under 30% occurring once. Findings and limits, study-wide: In terms of TCR gene usage, tumor memory CD4+ T cells clustered together with blood and lymph node memory CD4+ cells, as well as with lymph node naive CD4+ cells.

Looked up from germline, CDR1 is SGHTA and CDR2 is FQGNSA. This CDR3 region has 16 residues. The trim removed 3 bases at V and 6 bases at J, leaving 5 bases unmatched. The TCR comes from a female donor with breast cancer. The rearrangement joins TRBV7-2 to TRBJ2-3; 14 nucleotides match TRBD2. The sample comprised tumor-infiltrating naive CD4+ T cells sorted from the breast tumor. Subset denoted: naive CD4+ T cells, CD4+CD45RA+CD25-. The CDR3 loop reads CASSFGTSGRTDTQYF. In nucleotides, the CDR3 is TGTGCCAGCAGCTTTGGGACTAGCGGGAGAACTGATACGCAGTATTTT.